This T cell receptor beta chain was found in a study of cytomegalovirus exposure and HLA in healthy donors. Germline loops: CDR1 SEHNR, CDR2 FQNEAQ (reference sequence). The CDR3 loop spans 16 amino acids. V lost 5 bases to trimming and J lost 6 bases; unmatched junction nucleotides: 8. Study observations and caveats: Sequences of the TCR beta chain were said to predict the HLA-A and HLA-B alleles of most subjects accurately. The authors later linked a missense DCLRE1C variant to TCR beta V- and J-gene trimming.

This clone was counted only a few times. The target antigen is unknown. The PCR made use of 60 Vbeta and 13 Jbeta primers. The data were produced by immunoSEQ multiplex PCR, yet TCRdb's version contains in-frame clones alone and is incomplete. The table lists about 120,000 clones, about 8.6% of them singletons. This chain links TRBV7-9 with TRBJ1-3; 12 nucleotides align to TRBD1. The sequence derives from a woman aged 40 to 50 in good health and CMV-seropositive. The source material was PBMCs. The CDR3 is CASSQTGTGGLNTIYF. The CDR3 nucleotides read TGTGCCAGCAGCCAGACCGGGACAGGGGGCTTAAACACCATATATTTT.